The clone carrying this T cell receptor (beta chain) was detected ten times or more. Its specificity is not known. The PBMCs had their origin in around 9.1 ml of fresh peripheral blood. The sample is drawn from a study of T cells in Graves' hyperthyroidism and ophthalmopathy. General study findings and limits: Model predictions of ophthalmopathy came a median about 6.3 months before onset. Most expanded thyroid clonotypes above 0.001 also appeared in blood. A model using 13 V-J features told ophthalmopathy apart from stable hyperthyroidism.

Amplification of TCR beta CDR3 regions was performed using RNA transcripts as template. The study used the HTBI primer set for a first-round RT-PCR of the TCR CDR3. MiXCR was run by TCRdb on the multiplex PCR reads, yielding one entry per CDR3 protein. The data show 400,000 to 600,000 distinct CDR3 sequences, with 16% seen just once and 25% to 30% held by the top ten. The V gene end was trimmed by 6 bases and the J gene end by 4 bases; junction bases not matched to a gene: 11. This CDR3 comprises 15 residues. Germline V gene data show CDR1 as SEHNR and CDR2 as FQNEAQ (reference sequence). J is TRBJ2-5 and V is TRBV7-9, with 7 bases matching TRBD2. This sequence originates from a woman aged 25-40 years with Graves' ophthalmopathy. Sequenced: blood. The CDR3 spells CASRSRSGGGETQYF. Written as DNA, the CDR3 is TGTGCCAGCAGGTCTCGATCTGGCGGGGGAGAGACCCAGTACTTC.